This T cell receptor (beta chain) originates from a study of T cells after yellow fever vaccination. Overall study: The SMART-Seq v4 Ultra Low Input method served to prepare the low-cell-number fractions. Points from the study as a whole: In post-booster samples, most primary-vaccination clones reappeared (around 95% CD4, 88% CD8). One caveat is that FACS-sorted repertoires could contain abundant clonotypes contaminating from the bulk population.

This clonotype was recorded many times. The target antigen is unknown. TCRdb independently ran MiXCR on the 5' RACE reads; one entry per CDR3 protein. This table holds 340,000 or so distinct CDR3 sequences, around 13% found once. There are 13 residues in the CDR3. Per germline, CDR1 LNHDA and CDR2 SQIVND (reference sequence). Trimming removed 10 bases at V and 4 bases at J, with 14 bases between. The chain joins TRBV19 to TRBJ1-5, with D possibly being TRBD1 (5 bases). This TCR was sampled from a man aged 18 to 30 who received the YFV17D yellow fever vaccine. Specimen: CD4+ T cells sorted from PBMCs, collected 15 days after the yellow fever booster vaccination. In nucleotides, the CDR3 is TGTGCCACCCATCCCGGGGGGAATCAGCCCCAGCATTTT. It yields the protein CATHPGGNQPQHF.